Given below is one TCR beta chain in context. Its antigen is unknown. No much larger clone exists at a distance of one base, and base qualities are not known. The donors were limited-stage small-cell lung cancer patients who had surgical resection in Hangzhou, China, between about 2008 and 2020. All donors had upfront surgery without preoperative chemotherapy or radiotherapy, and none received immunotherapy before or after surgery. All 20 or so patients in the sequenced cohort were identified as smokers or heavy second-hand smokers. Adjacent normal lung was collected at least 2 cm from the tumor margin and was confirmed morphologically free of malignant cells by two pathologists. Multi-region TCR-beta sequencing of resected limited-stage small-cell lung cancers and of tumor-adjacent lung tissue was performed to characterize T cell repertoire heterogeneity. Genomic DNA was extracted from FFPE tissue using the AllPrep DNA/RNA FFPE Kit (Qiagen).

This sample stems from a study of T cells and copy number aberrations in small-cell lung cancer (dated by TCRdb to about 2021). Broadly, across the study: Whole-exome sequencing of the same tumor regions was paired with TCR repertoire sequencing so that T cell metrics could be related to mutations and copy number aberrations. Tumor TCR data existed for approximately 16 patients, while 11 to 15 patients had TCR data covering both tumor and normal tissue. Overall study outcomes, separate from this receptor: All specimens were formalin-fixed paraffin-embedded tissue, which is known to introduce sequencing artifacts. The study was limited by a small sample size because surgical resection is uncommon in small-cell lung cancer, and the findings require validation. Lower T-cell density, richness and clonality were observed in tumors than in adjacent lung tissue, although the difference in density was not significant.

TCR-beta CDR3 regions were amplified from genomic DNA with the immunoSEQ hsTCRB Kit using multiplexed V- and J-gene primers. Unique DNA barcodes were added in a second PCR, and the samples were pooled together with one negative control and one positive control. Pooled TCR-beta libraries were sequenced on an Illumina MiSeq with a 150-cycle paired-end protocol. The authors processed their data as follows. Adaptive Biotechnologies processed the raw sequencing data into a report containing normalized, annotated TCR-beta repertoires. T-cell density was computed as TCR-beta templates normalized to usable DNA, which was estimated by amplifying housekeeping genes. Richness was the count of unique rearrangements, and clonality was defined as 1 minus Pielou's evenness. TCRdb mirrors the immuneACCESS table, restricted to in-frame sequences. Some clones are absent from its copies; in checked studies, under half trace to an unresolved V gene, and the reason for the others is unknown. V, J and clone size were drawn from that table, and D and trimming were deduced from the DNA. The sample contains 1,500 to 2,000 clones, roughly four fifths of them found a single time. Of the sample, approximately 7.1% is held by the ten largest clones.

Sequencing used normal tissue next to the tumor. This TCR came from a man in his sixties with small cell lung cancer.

The nucleotide sequence reads TGTGCCAGCAGTTTGACGCTACCACAGCGTTTACCCCAGCATTTT. It codes for CASSLTLPQRLPQHF. Recombination joined TRBV27 with TRBJ1-5, with the D gene not confidently named. For CDR1 and CDR2, the germline V gene (reference sequence) lists MNHEY and SMNVEV. The trim is 3 bases for V and 10 bases for J, with a gap of 19 bases between the germline ends. The cysteine opens and the phenylalanine closes a CDR3 of 15 amino acids. Only CDR3 DNA is held: 45 bases, read in frame from base 1.